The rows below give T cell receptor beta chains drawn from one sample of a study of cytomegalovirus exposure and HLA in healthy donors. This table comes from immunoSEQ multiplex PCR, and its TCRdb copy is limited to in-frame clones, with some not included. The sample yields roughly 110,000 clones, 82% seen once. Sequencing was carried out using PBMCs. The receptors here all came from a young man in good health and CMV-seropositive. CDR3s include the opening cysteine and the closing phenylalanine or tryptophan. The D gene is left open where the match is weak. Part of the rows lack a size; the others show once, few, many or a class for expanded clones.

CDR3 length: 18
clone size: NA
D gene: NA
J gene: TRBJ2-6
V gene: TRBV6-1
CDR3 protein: CASSALAVTSAGANGLTF
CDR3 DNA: TGTGCCAGCAGTGCCCTCGCGGTGACGTCCGCTGGGGCCAACGGCCTGACTTTC

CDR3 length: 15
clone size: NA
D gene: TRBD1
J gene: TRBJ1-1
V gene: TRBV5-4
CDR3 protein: CASSYFRGMGTEAFF
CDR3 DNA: TGTGCCAGCAGCTACTTCAGGGGGATGGGCACTGAAGCTTTCTTT

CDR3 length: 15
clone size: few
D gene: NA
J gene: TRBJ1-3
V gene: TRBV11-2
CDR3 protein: CASSLYTGSGNTIYF
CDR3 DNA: TGTGCCAGCAGCTTATATACAGGCTCTGGAAACACCATATATTTT

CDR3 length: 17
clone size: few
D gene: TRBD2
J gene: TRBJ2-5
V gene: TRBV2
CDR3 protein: CASKVGLAGILGETQYF
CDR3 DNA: TGTGCCAGCAAGGTGGGGCTAGCGGGGATCCTGGGGGAGACCCAGTACTTC

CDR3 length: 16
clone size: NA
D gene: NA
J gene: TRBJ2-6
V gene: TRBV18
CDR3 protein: CASSPAGSSGANGLTF
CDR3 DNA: TGTGCCAGCTCACCGGCAGGAAGCTCTGGGGCCAACGGCCTGACTTTC

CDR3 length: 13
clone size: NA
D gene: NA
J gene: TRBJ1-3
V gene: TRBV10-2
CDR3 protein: CASSESTMEQRVF
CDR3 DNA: TGCGCCAGCAGTGAGTCGACCATGGAACAGAGGGTATTT

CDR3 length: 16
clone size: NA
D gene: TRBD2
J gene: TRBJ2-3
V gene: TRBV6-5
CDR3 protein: CASSYWRGVATDTQYF
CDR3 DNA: TGTGCCAGCAGTTATTGGCGGGGGGTCGCCACAGATACGCAGTATTTT

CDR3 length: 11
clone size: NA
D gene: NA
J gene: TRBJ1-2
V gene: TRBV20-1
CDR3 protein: CSARRRDGYTF
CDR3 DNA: TGCAGTGCTCGAAGGAGGGACGGCTACACCTTC

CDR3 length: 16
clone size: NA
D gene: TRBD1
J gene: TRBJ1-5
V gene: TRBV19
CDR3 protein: CASSDGQGRRNQPQHF
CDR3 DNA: TGTGCCAGTAGCGACGGACAGGGAAGGAGAAATCAGCCCCAGCATTTT

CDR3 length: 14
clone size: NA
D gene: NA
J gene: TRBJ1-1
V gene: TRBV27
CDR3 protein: CASNTVIENTEAFF
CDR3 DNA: TGTGCCAGCAACACAGTTATCGAGAACACTGAAGCTTTCTTT

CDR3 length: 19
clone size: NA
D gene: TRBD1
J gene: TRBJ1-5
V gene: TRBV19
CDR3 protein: CASSFRTGGPGLYYQPQHF
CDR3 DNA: TGTGCCAGTAGTTTCCGGACAGGGGGTCCAGGTCTTTACTATCAGCCCCAGCATTTT

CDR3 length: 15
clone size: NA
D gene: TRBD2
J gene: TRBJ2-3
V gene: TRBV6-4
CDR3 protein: CASSVASGGTDTQYF
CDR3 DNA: TGTGCCAGCAGTGTGGCTAGCGGGGGGACAGATACGCAGTATTTT

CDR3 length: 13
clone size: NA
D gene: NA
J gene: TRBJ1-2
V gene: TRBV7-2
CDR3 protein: CASSLVGRDGYTF
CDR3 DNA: TGTGCCAGCAGCTTAGTTGGGAGGGATGGCTACACCTTC

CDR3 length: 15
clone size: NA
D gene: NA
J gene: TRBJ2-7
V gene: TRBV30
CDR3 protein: CAWSVLPDISYEQYF
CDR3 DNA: TGTGCCTGGAGTGTACTTCCTGATATCTCCTACGAGCAGTACTTC